This T cell receptor beta chain was sequenced in a study of beta chain features in type 1 diabetes. Study results and caveats: Diminished insertions and augmented deletions at VDJ junctions characterized type 1 diabetes patients.

Since all of the isolated RNA was reverse transcribed, expressed TCRB transcripts were what got sequenced. Profiling relied on immunoSEQ multiplex PCR, and the TCRdb table lists in-frame clones only, not all of them. This sample has a few hundred thousand clones, with about 15% found just once. Sorting of CD4+ naive, central memory, regulatory and stem cell-like memory cells was performed via CD45RO/CCR7/CD25/CD127/CD95/CD27. On this clone: Its antigen remains unidentified.

Looked up from germline, CDR1 is KGHSH and CDR2 is LQKENI. V lost 3 bases to trimming and J lost 1 base, with 6 bases between them. CDR3 length: 14 residues. Sequenced input: naive CD4+ T cells from blood. The TCR originated in a woman younger than 35 in good health. The chain has TRBV18 and TRBJ2-2; no clear D. CDR3 DNA: TGTGCCAGCTCACCTCTAGAGAACACCGGGGAGCTGTTTTTT. This translates into CASSPLENTGELFF.